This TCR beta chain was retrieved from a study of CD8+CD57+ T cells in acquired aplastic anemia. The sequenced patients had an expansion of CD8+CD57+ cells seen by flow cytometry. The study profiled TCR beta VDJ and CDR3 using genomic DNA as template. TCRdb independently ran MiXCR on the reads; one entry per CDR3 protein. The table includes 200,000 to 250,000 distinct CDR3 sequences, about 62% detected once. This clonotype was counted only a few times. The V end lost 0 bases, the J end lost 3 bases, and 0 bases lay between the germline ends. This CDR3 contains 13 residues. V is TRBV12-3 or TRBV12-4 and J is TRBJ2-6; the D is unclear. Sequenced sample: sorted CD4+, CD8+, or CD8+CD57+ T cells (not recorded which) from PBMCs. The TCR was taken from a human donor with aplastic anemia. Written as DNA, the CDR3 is TGTGCCAGCAGTTTAGCTGGGGCCAACGTCCTGACTTTC. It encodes CASSLAGANVLTF.